The following is a T cell receptor (beta chain) sequence with its context. The data were taken from a study of blood T cell repertoires in COVID-19. Study background: Samples representing acute and convalescent COVID-19 were sourced from the United States, Italy and Spain. In each case, the material was cDNA or gDNA derived from T cells, B-cell-depleted T cells, or PBMCs.

The V end lost 1 base, the J end lost 5 bases, and 9 bases lay between the germline ends. CDR3 length: 13 amino acids. As handled by the study authors: Cell counts per sample came from amplifying reference gene primers. Sequencing was performed with immunoSEQ multiplex PCR; in TCRdb, only in-frame clones are kept and a portion is missing. V, J and clone size reflect that table, while D and trimming were determined from the DNA. Of 63,000 or so clones in the sample, about 88% were seen once. This TCR came from a man between 65 and 85 years old with active COVID-19. What was sequenced was peripheral blood. The rearrangement joins TRBV12-3 or TRBV12-4 to TRBJ2-7, with D maybe TRBD2 (6 bases). For the CDR3, the DNA is TGTGCCAGCAGTTTAGTGGCGGGGAACGAGCAGTACTTC. Translating it yields CASSLVAGNEQYF.